The 19 T cell receptor beta chains reported below all come from one sample, sequenced in a study of Graves' ophthalmopathy and Graves' hyperthyroidism. RNA transcripts provided the template for amplifying TCR beta CDR3 regions. RT-PCR in the first round used HTBI primers; a second-round multiplex PCR followed. TCRdb processed the multiplex PCR reads anew with MiXCR; each CDR3 protein has one entry. The sample has 150,000 to 200,000 distinct CDR3 sequences; just under 40% are singletons. The source material was peripheral blood. Every receptor here comes from a man aged 25-40 years with Graves' ophthalmopathy.

This chain links TRBV2 with TRBJ1-5; D is possibly TRBD1 (5 bases). This CDR3 contains 13 residues. V lost 3 bases and J lost 6, with 9 bases in between. CDR1 and CDR2 from the germline V gene are SNHLY and FYNNEI. This CDR3 is CASSDRVVQPQHF. DNA of the CDR3: TGTGCCAGCAGTGACAGGGTCGTTCAGCCCCAGCATTTT.

The chain couples TRBV6-2 or TRBV6-3 to TRBJ2-7; D unclear. The CDR3 runs 18 residues. V lost 2 bases to trimming and J lost 2 bases, with 22 bases between them. CDR1 is MNHEY and CDR2 is SVGEGT in the germline V gene. This CDR3 is CASSYILPASTEAYEQYF. The DNA for the CDR3 is TGTGCCAGCAGTTACATCTTACCAGCATCTACCGAAGCCTACGAGCAGTACTTC.

The rearrangement uses TRBV12-3 or TRBV12-4 and TRBJ1-2; weak D call: TRBD1 (5 bases). This CDR3 comprises 14 residues. V was clipped by 3 bases and J by 5 bases, with 13 bases between them. The CDR3 is CASSFGTQKYGYTF. The CDR3 DNA reads TGTGCCAGCAGTTTTGGGACCCAGAAGTATGGCTACACCTTC.

This sequence joins TRBV12-3 or TRBV12-4 and TRBJ2-5; TRBD1 matches at 12 bases. CDR3 size: 17 residues. J was trimmed by 4 bases and V by 6 bases; bases with no gene match: 12. In DNA, the CDR3 is TGTGCCAGCAGCCAGAGTACCGGGACAGGGGGCAGAGAGACCCAGTACTTC. Its protein is CASSQSTGTGGRETQYF.

This clonotype was found many times. The V call is TRBV25-1, the J call TRBJ2-6; 10 nucleotides agree with TRBD1. V lost 1 base to trimming and J lost 2 bases; unmatched junction nucleotides: 14. This CDR3 comprises 21 residues. CDR1 is MGHDK and CDR2 is SYGVNS in the germline V gene. CDR3 sequence (DNA): TGTGCCAGCAGTGAATTTGGGGGGCGACAGGGGGCGTCACCTGGGGCCAACGTCCTGACTTTC. Protein product: CASSEFGGRQGASPGANVLTF.

This clonotype was recorded many times. The chain links TRBV20-1 to TRBJ2-7; D unresolved. Germline values: CDR1 DFQATT, CDR2 SNEGSKA (reference sequence). V was trimmed by 5 bases and J by 0 bases, leaving 11 bases between them. The CDR3 is 13 residues long. The CDR3 sequence is CSASFPSSYEQYF. The CDR3 DNA is TGCAGTGCTTCGTTCCCGAGCTCCTACGAGCAGTACTTC.

This clonotype was seen at least ten times. This chain connects TRBV5-1 to TRBJ2-7; D not resolved. V shed 3 bases and J shed 0 bases, with 16 bases lying between them. CDR3 length equals 16 residues. Germline values: CDR1 SGHRS, CDR2 YFSETQ. CDR3 amino acids: CASSSWIGESSYEQYF. The CDR3 DNA is TGCGCCAGCAGCTCCTGGATTGGCGAGAGCTCCTACGAGCAGTACTTC.

This clonotype was seen many times. The chain combines TRBV4-1 with TRBJ2-4; 15 bases line up with TRBD2. The V gene end was trimmed by 3 bases and the J gene end by 0 bases; junction bases not matched to a gene: 3. CDR1 and CDR2 from the germline V gene are MGHRA and YSYEKL. This CDR3 contains 18 residues. The CDR3 reads CASSQGLAGGIAKNIQYF. Here the CDR3 DNA reads TGCGCCAGCAGCCAGGGACTAGCGGGAGGAATAGCCAAAAACATTCAGTACTTC.

The chain recombines TRBV7-3 with TRBJ2-2; D remains ambiguous. Germline CDR1 reads SGHTA; CDR2 reads FQGTGA. This CDR3 is built from 15 residues. Trimming took off 1 base at V and 5 bases at J, with 11 bases between the two ends. The CDR3 sequence is CASSLIGQGTGELFF. CDR3 bases: TGTGCCAGCAGCTTAATCGGGCAAGGTACCGGGGAGCTGTTTTTT.

This clonotype was observed many times. V and J are TRBV19 and TRBJ2-7; a weak D match, TRBD1 (5 bases). CDR1 and CDR2 from the germline V gene are LNHDA and SQIVND (reference sequence). Deletions cut 5 bases from V and 3 bases from J, with 8 bases between. This CDR3 is built from 12 residues. CDR3 residues: CASSGQGYEQYF. The CDR3 DNA is TGTGCCAGTAGTGGGCAGGGCTACGAGCAGTACTTC. Full variable domain (outside the CDR3, taken from reference TRBV19 and TRBJ2-7): DGGITQSPKYLFRKEGQNVTLSCEQNLNHDAMYWYRQDPGQGLRLIYYSQIVNDFQKGDIAEGYSVSREKKESFPLTVTSAQKNPTAFYLCASSGQGYEQYFGPGTRLTVT.

This clonotype was recorded a few times. V and J are TRBV28 and TRBJ2-5; D ambiguous. Looked up from germline, CDR1 is MDHEN and CDR2 is SYDVKM. This CDR3 has 14 amino acids. Trimming took 1 base from V and 1 from J, leaving 7 bases between them. The CDR3 sequence is CASSLLGFQETQYF. The DNA of the CDR3 is TGTGCCAGCAGTTTATTGGGTTTCCAAGAGACCCAGTACTTC. Full variable domain (rest looked up from reference TRBV28 and TRBJ2-5): DVKVTQSSRYLVKRTGEKVFLECVQDMDHENMFWYRQDPGLGLRLIYFSYDVKMKEKGDIPEGYSVSREKKERFSLILESASTNQTSMYLCASSLLGFQETQYFGPGTRLLVL.

The sample holds many counts of this clonotype. This chain joins TRBV12-3 or TRBV12-4 and TRBJ1-1; possible D gene TRBD1, 5 bases. The length of the CDR3 is 12 residues. Trimming removed 0 bases at V and 13 bases at J, with 12 bases between. The CDR3: CASSLAGRGGFF. The CDR3 DNA sequence: TGTGCCAGCAGTTTAGCCGGCCGGGGGGGTTTCTTT.

This clonotype was counted at least ten times. The J gene is TRBJ1-3, the V gene TRBV30; possibly TRBD1 for D (5 bases). V lost 4 bases and J lost 0, with 13 bases in between. Germline V CDR1 and CDR2: GTSNPN, SVGIG (reference sequence). The CDR3 totals 15 residues. The CDR3 coding sequence is TGTGCCTGGATTCAGGGCTCTTACTCTGGAAACACCATATATTTT. It translates to CAWIQGSYSGNTIYF.

The chain joins TRBV5-6 to TRBJ1-2; 7 bases fit TRBD1. V shed 3 bases, J shed 5 bases, and the junction held 10 bases outside the gene matches. This CDR3 region has 15 residues. The V gene's germline CDR1 is SGHDT and CDR2 YYEEEE. The CDR3 region is CASSSGTAVAYGYTF. CDR3 coding DNA: TGTGCCAGCAGCTCTGGGACAGCAGTCGCGTATGGCTACACCTTC.

This clonotype appeared once. The chain employs TRBV6-2 or TRBV6-3 and TRBJ1-1; D ambiguous. Trimming took 0 bases from V and 7 from J, leaving 6 bases between them. This CDR3 region has 12 residues. The germline V gene encodes CDR1 MNHEY and CDR2 SVGEGT. The CDR3 here is CASSYSALEAFF. The CDR3 DNA sequence: TGTGCCAGCAGTTACTCGGCCCTTGAAGCTTTCTTT.

This clonotype was seen repeatedly, ten times or more. DNA for the CDR3: TGTGCCAGCAAGGGACTAAGCGGGAGTTGGAAAGAGACCCAGTACTTC. Protein product: CASKGLSGSWKETQYF. The rearrangement uses TRBV6-5 and TRBJ2-5; 8 nucleotides align to TRBD2. Germline V lookup: CDR1 MNHEY, CDR2 SVGAGI. The CDR3 spans 16 residues. J gave up 3 bases and V 7 bases, and 13 bases lay outside the gene matches.

This clonotype was counted ten times or more. DNA for the CDR3: TGCAGTGCTCCCGAGGGACTGGCCGGGGAGCTGTTTTTT. This encodes CSAPEGLAGELFF. The V gene is TRBV20-1, the J gene TRBJ2-2; D might be TRBD2 (6 bases). CDR1 and CDR2 from the germline V gene are DFQATT and SNEGSKA (reference sequence). V was cut by 5 bases and J by 6 bases, with 13 bases left in between. The length of the CDR3 is 13 residues.

This clonotype was picked up many times. The CDR3 DNA sequence: TGTGCCAGCAGTTACAGGGGGCTCACTGAAGCTTTCTTT. Protein product: CASSYRGLTEAFF. The rearrangement joins TRBV6-2 or TRBV6-3 to TRBJ1-1, with 7 bases identical to TRBD1. V lost 2 bases and J lost 4; bases outside the gene matches: 1. CDR1 is MNHEY and CDR2 is SVGEGT in the germline V gene. The CDR3 covers 13 residues.

The chain has TRBV12-3 or TRBV12-4 and TRBJ2-7; tentative D call: TRBD1 (5 bases). Trimming removed 3 bases at V and 3 bases at J, with 9 bases between. The CDR3 is 13 residues long. CDR3 residues: CASSLGLIYEQYF. CDR3 in DNA: TGTGCCAGCAGTTTGGGGCTTATCTACGAGCAGTACTTC.